Below are 17 T cell receptor beta chains sequenced from a single sample in a study of shared clonotypes between healthy human individuals. Clones were read by immunoSEQ multiplex PCR, and TCRdb kept only the in-frame ones, dropping some. This table holds about 770,000 clones, roughly 72% found once. Sequenced sample: memory CD4+ T cells sorted from blood. This sample's subset: CD45RA-negative fraction. The receptors shown here come from a woman between 25 and 40 years old in good health.

The chain joins TRBV28 to TRBJ2-2; a weak D match, TRBD2 (5 bases). Germline loops: CDR1 MDHEN, CDR2 SYDVKM. The CDR3 runs 14 residues. Trimming removed 6 bases from V and 5 bases from J, with 13 bases in between. Here the CDR3 reads CASRDVRRTGELFF. Written as DNA, the CDR3 is TGTGCCAGCAGAGATGTCAGGAGGACCGGGGAGCTGTTTTTT. Full variable domain (outside the CDR3, taken from reference TRBV28 and TRBJ2-2): DVKVTQSSRYLVKRTGEKVFLECVQDMDHENMFWYRQDPGLGLRLIYFSYDVKMKEKGDIPEGYSVSREKKERFSLILESASTNQTSMYLCASRDVRRTGELFFGEGSRLTVL.

This clone occurred once. The CDR3 reads CASSFGGTGGTEAFF. The CDR3 DNA follows: TGTGCCAGCAGTTTTGGTGGGACAGGAGGAACTGAAGCTTTCTTT. The gene calls are TRBV28 and TRBJ1-1; 8 positions agree with TRBD1. The CDR3 has 15 residues. Germline lookup yields CDR1 MDHEN and CDR2 SYDVKM. V was clipped by 3 bases and J by 5 bases; unmatched bases: 8. The full variable domain, its missing parts supplied by reference TRBV28 and TRBJ1-1, is DVKVTQSSRYLVKRTGEKVFLECVQDMDHENMFWYRQDPGLGLRLIYFSYDVKMKEKGDIPEGYSVSREKKERFSLILESASTNQTSMYLCASSFGGTGGTEAFFGQGTRLTVV.

The chain carries TRBV19 and TRBJ2-2, with 7 positions matching TRBD1. The V gene end was trimmed by 9 bases and the J gene end by 3 bases; junction bases not matched to a gene: 4. Germline CDR1 is LNHDA and CDR2 is SQIVND (reference sequence). The CDR3 contains 13 residues. This CDR3 is CASADRYTGELFF. The CDR3, as DNA: TGTGCCAGCGCGGACAGGTACACCGGGGAGCTGTTTTTT.

V is TRBV30 and J is TRBJ2-1; D might be TRBD2 (5 bases). The V gene lost 0 bases and the J gene lost 7 bases, with 16 bases spanning the gap. Germline-derived CDR1 and CDR2 are GTSNPN and SVGIG (reference sequence). This CDR3 region has 15 residues. The CDR3 bases are TGTGCCTGGAGTGTACGAGGGAGCCAGATGAATGAGCAGTTCTTC. Amino acid sequence: CAWSVRGSQMNEQFF.

This rearrangement joins TRBV6-6 to TRBJ2-1; 9 positions agree with TRBD1. The CDR3 loop spans 15 amino acids. Trimming removed 6 bases from V and 3 bases from J; junction bases left unmatched: 6. Germline V gives CDR1 MNHNY, CDR2 SVGAGI (reference sequence). CDR3 residues: CASSRGQGIYNEQFF. The CDR3 DNA follows: TGTGCCAGCAGCCGGGGACAGGGCATCTACAATGAGCAGTTCTTC.

This chain joins TRBV6-1 and TRBJ1-1, with D possibly being TRBD1 (6 bases). Trimming took off 7 bases at V and 4 bases at J, with 13 bases between the two ends. The CDR3 length is 13 residues. Germline-derived CDR1 and CDR2 are MNHNS and SASEGT. This CDR3 reads CASKSGHSTEAFF. DNA of the CDR3: TGTGCCAGCAAATCGGGACACTCCACTGAAGCTTTCTTT.

This clone was counted once. The chain has TRBV21-1 and TRBJ2-3; the table's D call, TRBD2, has no DNA check behind it. TRBV21-1 is annotated as a pseudogene. This CDR3 comprises 16 residues. The CDR3 is CASSKEGLAGGDTQYF. The CDR3 DNA is TGTGCCAGCAGCAAAGAGGGACTAGCGGGAGGAGATACGCAGTATTTT.

This clone was picked up one time. The chain links TRBV2 to TRBJ2-5; D remains unclear. There are 14 residues in the CDR3. The germline V gene encodes CDR1 SNHLY and CDR2 FYNNEI. The V end was cut by 3 bases, the J end by 2 bases, with 10 bases between. CDR3 DNA: TGTGCCAGCAGTGACGGACGAACTCAAGAGACCCAGTACTTC. It encodes CASSDGRTQETQYF.

This chain joins TRBV6-1 and TRBJ1-1; the D gene is possibly TRBD1 (6 bases). The CDR3 is 15 amino acids. Germline V CDR1 and CDR2: MNHNS, SASEGT. V shed 1 base and J shed 1 base, with 10 bases lying between them. The CDR3: CASSEGTDQNTEAFF. The CDR3 region has the DNA TGTGCCAGCAGTGAAGGGACAGACCAGAACACTGAAGCTTTCTTT.

This clone has just a few counts. The gene calls are TRBV9 and TRBJ2-1; 7 bases line up with TRBD2. CDR1 SGDLS and CDR2 YYNGEE come from the germline V gene. Trimming cost V 0 bases and J 2 bases; bases outside gene matches: 5. The CDR3 runs to 16 residues. CDR3 in amino acids: CASSVGEGFTYNEQFF. The CDR3 nucleotides are TGTGCCAGCAGCGTAGGGGAGGGTTTCACCTACAATGAGCAGTTCTTC.

The chain employs TRBV6-1 and TRBJ2-5; D is unclear. The J call is in doubt because the DNA end fits TRBJ2-7 better. This CDR3 has 14 residues. CDR1 and CDR2 (germline): MNHNS, SASEGT. The CDR3: CASSGQLGSYEQYF. CDR3 DNA: TGTGCCAGCAGTGGTCAGCTGGGTTCCTACGAGCAGTACTTC.

In its sample, this clone was seen a few times. The chain carries TRBV27 and TRBJ2-7, with 10 bases identical to TRBD2. V was clipped by 1 base and J by 2 bases; unmatched bases: 2. CDR1 is MNHEY and CDR2 is SMNVEV in the germline V gene (reference sequence). The CDR3 loop spans 15 amino acids. In DNA, the CDR3 is TGTGCCAGCAGTTTATTAACTAGCGGGACCTACGAGCAGTACTTC. Residues: CASSLLTSGTYEQYF.

This clone came up many times. V usage is TRBV7-9 and J usage is TRBJ2-5; TRBD1 matches 7 bases. The CDR3 loop spans 13 amino acids. Germline CDR1 and CDR2: SEHNR and FQNEAQ (reference sequence). V lost 6 bases and J lost 5; bases outside the gene matches: 6. The CDR3 reads CASREQGPETQYF. The CDR3 nucleotides are TGTGCCAGCAGGGAACAGGGGCCGGAGACCCAGTACTTC.

This clone was found once. This chain uses TRBV11-1 with TRBJ2-4; D gene uncertain. V was cut by 0 bases and J by 7 bases, with 7 bases left in between. Germline CDR1 is SGHAT and CDR2 is FQDESV (reference sequence). The CDR3 consists of 13 residues. CDR3 residues: CASSLAPRNIQYF. In DNA, the CDR3 is TGTGCCAGCAGCTTAGCTCCAAGGAACATTCAGTACTTC.

V gene TRBV30 combines with J gene TRBJ2-5; 11 positions match TRBD1. This CDR3 region has 13 residues. Germline V lookup: CDR1 GTSNPN, CDR2 SVGIG (reference sequence). Trimming removed 5 bases from V and 4 bases from J; junction bases left unmatched: 3. Here the CDR3 reads CAWGQGAGETQYF. As DNA, the CDR3 is TGTGCCTGGGGACAGGGGGCCGGAGAGACCCAGTACTTC. The complete variable domain, with remaining parts taken from reference TRBV30 and TRBJ2-5, reads SQTIHQWPATLVQPVGSPLSLECTVEGTSNPNLYWYRQAAGRGLQLLFYSVGIGQISSEVPQNLSASRPQDRQFILSSKKLLLSDSGFYLCAWGQGAGETQYFGPGTRLLVL.

This clone appeared many times. This sequence joins TRBV9 and TRBJ1-1, with a possible D match to TRBD1 (5 bases). The V end was cut by 3 bases, the J end by 1 base, with 22 bases between. Germline lookup yields CDR1 SGDLS and CDR2 YYNGEE. The CDR3 contains 18 residues. CDR3 in amino acids: CASSAFGVAGTKNTEAFF. DNA of the CDR3: TGTGCCAGCAGCGCATTTGGAGTGGCCGGGACCAAGAACACTGAAGCTTTCTTT. The whole variable domain, remainder taken from reference TRBV9 and TRBJ1-1, is DSGVTQTPKHLITATGQRVTLRCSPRSGDLSVYWYQQSLDQGLQFLIQYYNGEERAKGNILERFSAQQFPDLHSELNLSSLELGDSALYFCASSAFGVAGTKNTEAFFGQGTRLTVV.

V is TRBV6-5 and J is TRBJ2-3; 7 bases are shared with TRBD2. Germline CDR1 and CDR2: MNHEY and SVGAGI. The CDR3 sequence is 14 residues long. Germline trimming cut 6 bases from V and 2 bases from J; bases unmatched to any gene: 5. CDR3 protein: CASRWTSDTDTQYF. As DNA, the CDR3 is TGTGCCAGCAGGTGGACTAGTGACACAGATACGCAGTATTTT.